This TCR beta chain appears in the sequencing data of a study of T cells after yellow fever vaccination. 5'RACE template switching generated TCR cDNA, adding a universal primer site and UMIs. Each CDR3 protein gets one entry after TCRdb re-called the 5' RACE reads with MiXCR. The repertoire holds about 330,000 distinct CDR3 sequences, with approximately 8% as singletons. The CDR3 has 15 residues. J was trimmed by 5 bases and V by 6 bases; bases with no gene match: 6. Sample: PBMCs, taken 45 days after the first yellow fever vaccination. The rearrangement links TRBV12-3 or TRBV12-4 to TRBJ2-1; 11 bases fit TRBD2. The receptor comes from a man between 18 and 35 years old who received the YFV17D yellow fever vaccine. CDR3 protein: CASRGGTSGNNEQFF. The CDR3 bases are TGTGCCAGCAGGGGGGGGACTAGCGGAAACAATGAGCAGTTCTTC.